What follows are 31 T cell receptor beta chains derived from one specimen sequenced in a study of shared clonotypes between healthy human individuals. Sequencing was performed with immunoSEQ multiplex PCR; in TCRdb, only in-frame clones are kept and a portion is missing. The profile covers 1,500,000 or so clones, with roughly 96% appearing a single time and roughly 1.2% taken by the ten largest. Sequences were obtained from naive CD4+ T cells sorted from blood. The subset was: CD45RA+ positively selected. Receptor source: a man aged 25 to 40 in good health.

V usage is TRBV5-6 and J usage is TRBJ2-7; 15 nucleotides match TRBD2. Germline-derived CDR1 and CDR2 are SGHDT and YYEEEE. V dropped 4 bases and J dropped 7; count of bases not matched to a gene: 6. This CDR3 contains 15 residues. The CDR3 sequence is CASSVPGLAGGEQYF. The DNA for the CDR3 is TGTGCCAGCAGCGTTCCGGGACTAGCGGGAGGAGAGCAGTACTTC. The full variable domain, completed using reference TRBV5-6 and TRBJ2-7, is DAGVTQSPTHLIKTRGQQVTLRCSPKSGHDTVSWYQQALGQGPQFIFQYYEEEERQRGNFPDRFSGHQFPNYSSELNVNALLLGDSALYLCASSVPGLAGGEQYFGPGTRLTVT.

This rearrangement joins TRBV30 to TRBJ1-1; D is unresolved. The CDR3 runs to 13 residues. V lost 5 bases and J lost 1, with 11 bases in between. Germline values: CDR1 GTSNPN, CDR2 SVGIG (reference sequence). The CDR3 region has the DNA TGTGCCTGGGTTCTTCAGGCGAACACTGAAGCTTTCTTT. Its translation is CAWVLQANTEAFF.

The genes are TRBV10-1 and TRBJ2-1; maybe TRBD2 (5 bases). V was cut by 3 bases and J by 10 bases, with 10 bases left in between. Germline-derived CDR1 and CDR2 are WNHNN and SYGVQD (reference sequence). There are 12 residues in the CDR3. The CDR3 DNA reads TGCGCCAGCAGTGATTACGGGGTCGAGCAGTTCTTC. It specifies CASSDYGVEQFF.

The chain couples TRBV5-1 to TRBJ1-3; D is uncertain. Trimming cost V 0 bases and J 0 bases, with 7 bases left between them. CDR1 and CDR2 from the germline V gene are SGHRS and YFSETQ. CDR3 size: 15 residues. CDR3: CASSLEARSGNTIYF. In DNA form, the CDR3 reads TGCGCCAGCAGCTTGGAGGCTCGCTCTGGAAACACCATATATTTT.

The chain combines TRBV4-3 with TRBJ2-7; D gene ambiguous. The CDR3 is 15 residues long. V gave up 0 bases and J gave up 3 bases, with 12 bases separating them. CDR1 is LGHNA and CDR2 is YSLEER in the germline V gene. CDR3 sequence (DNA): TGCGCCAGCAGCCAAGAGAGCCAACCCTTCTACGAGCAGTACTTC. It yields the protein CASSQESQPFYEQYF.

V gene TRBV28 combines with J gene TRBJ2-3; either TRBD1 or TRBD2 may supply D (5 bases each). With 5 bases removed from V and 1 base from J, the gap between germline ends came to 7 bases. The CDR3 sequence is 13 residues long. Germline V gives CDR1 MDHEN, CDR2 SYDVKM. The CDR3 here is CASSRDGTDTQYF. The CDR3 DNA follows: TGTGCCAGCAGTCGGGACGGCACAGATACGCAGTATTTT.

In the case of this clone: Other DNA sequences from this sample encode an identical CDR3 as well. The chain has TRBV9 and TRBJ2-5; D gene ambiguous. V was shortened by 0 bases and J by 2 bases, with 5 bases between the two germline ends. Germline CDR1 SGDLS, CDR2 YYNGEE. This CDR3 contains 13 residues. The CDR3 spells CASSVATQETQYF. For the CDR3, the DNA is TGTGCCAGCAGCGTAGCCACTCAAGAGACCCAGTACTTC.

The V call is TRBV7-2, the J call TRBJ2-7; D is perhaps TRBD1 (5 bases). The CDR3 has 16 amino acids. V lost 1 base to trimming and J lost 3 bases, with 16 bases between them. Germline V gene data show CDR1 as SGHTA and CDR2 as FQGNSA. CDR3 residues: CASSLEVGRFLYEQYF. The CDR3 region has the DNA TGTGCCAGCAGCTTAGAGGTGGGGCGCTTCCTCTACGAGCAGTACTTC.

The V and J genes are TRBV5-1 and TRBJ1-1, with unresolved D. V lost 5 bases, J lost 0 bases, and 14 bases lay in between. The germline V gene has CDR1 SGHRS and CDR2 YFSETQ. The CDR3 totals 15 residues. The CDR3 sequence is CASSVTSAMNTEAFF. CDR3 nucleotide sequence: TGCGCCAGCAGTGTGACGTCTGCAATGAACACTGAAGCTTTCTTT.

CDR3 nucleotides: TGTGCCAGCAGCCGTCCCGAGGGGACTAAGACAGATACGCAGTATTTT. Its protein is CASSRPEGTKTDTQYF. V is TRBV5-4 and J is TRBJ2-3; 7 nucleotides match TRBD2. The CDR3 length is 16 residues. Germline loops: CDR1 SGHNT, CDR2 YYREEE (reference sequence). The V segment lost 4 bases and the J segment 3 bases; nucleotides outside the gene matches: 11. Full variable domain (missing parts from reference TRBV5-4 and TRBJ2-3): ETGVTQSPTHLIKTRGQQVTLRCSSQSGHNTVSWYQQALGQGPQFIFQYYREEENGRGNFPPRFSGLQFPNYSSELNVNALELDDSALYLCASSRPEGTKTDTQYFGPGTRLTVL.

The chain joins TRBV2 to TRBJ2-2, with 14 bases aligning to TRBD2. Trimming removed 6 bases from V and 7 bases from J; junction bases left unmatched: 13. This CDR3 region has 18 residues. Germline V gene sequence: CDR1 SNHLY, CDR2 FYNNEI. The CDR3 spells CASRATSGRAWGNGELFF. The CDR3 coding sequence is TGTGCCAGCAGGGCGACTAGCGGGAGGGCTTGGGGAAACGGGGAGCTGTTTTTT.

In this sample, this clone turned up once. The chain combines TRBV6-5 with TRBJ2-3; the D gene is possibly TRBD1 (6 bases). Germline values: CDR1 MNHEY, CDR2 SVGAGI. The CDR3 spans 16 residues. V gave up 2 bases and J gave up 3 bases, with 15 bases separating them. The DNA for the CDR3 is TGTGCCAGCAGTTACGGGGGCGGGTTGGAGACAGATACGCAGTATTTT. This translates into CASSYGGGLETDTQYF.

The chain employs TRBV5-1 and TRBJ2-3; a possible D gene is TRBD1 (6 bases). CDR3 length: 16 amino acids. The V and J ends lost 0 bases and 3 bases respectively, with 14 bases between them. CDR1 is SGHRS and CDR2 is YFSETQ in the germline V gene. The CDR3 region has the DNA TGCGCCAGCAGCTTGGAGCGGACAGTATCTACAGATACGCAGTATTTT. It translates to CASSLERTVSTDTQYF.

As concerns this clone: This same CDR3 is encoded by further DNA sequences in the sample. The V call is TRBV5-1, the J call TRBJ2-7; the match to TRBD1 covers 7 bases. In germline, CDR1 is SGHRS, CDR2 YFSETQ. The CDR3 is 14 amino acids. Losses at the gene ends were 4 bases for V and 2 bases for J; bases not matched to a gene: 6. CDR3 coding DNA: TGCGCCAGCAGCGGCAGACAGGGTGCCTACGAGCAGTACTTC. Translated, it gives CASSGRQGAYEQYF.

This clone was picked up one time. CDR3 nucleotides: TGTGCCAGCTCACCAAGTCTCGGACAGGGCTATGGCTACACCTTC. Protein product: CASSPSLGQGYGYTF. This sequence joins TRBV18 and TRBJ1-2; TRBD1 agrees at 8 bases. The CDR3 loop spans 15 amino acids. V was clipped by 2 bases and J by 4 bases; unmatched bases: 6. Looked up from germline, CDR1 is KGHSH and CDR2 is LQKENI.

The rearrangement joins TRBV28 to TRBJ2-7; 10 nucleotides match TRBD1. CDR1 is MDHEN, CDR2 SYDVKM, per germline. V was pared by 7 bases and J by 4 bases, with 10 bases of the junction left unmatched. The CDR3 is made up of 15 amino acids. The CDR3 DNA sequence: TGTGCCAGCAAATCCCCGGGACAGGGGTCTTACGAGCAGTACTTC. This translates into CASKSPGQGSYEQYF.

The chain couples TRBV6-6 to TRBJ2-1; D is undetermined. CDR3 size: 16 residues. V was clipped by 4 bases and J by 2 bases, with 15 bases between them. Germline V CDR1 and CDR2: MNHNY, SVGAGI (reference sequence). In nucleotides, the CDR3 is TGTGCCAGCAGTTCCCAAATCGGCTTGACCTACAATGAGCAGTTCTTC. It encodes CASSSQIGLTYNEQFF.

This chain links TRBV27 with TRBJ2-2, with 8 bases fitting TRBD1. This CDR3 contains 15 residues. Losses at the gene ends were 3 bases for V and 7 bases for J; bases not matched to a gene: 7. Germline V gene sequence: CDR1 MNHEY, CDR2 SMNVEV (reference sequence). The chain's CDR3 is CASSFVPGGGGELFF. The CDR3, as DNA: TGTGCCAGCAGTTTCGTCCCAGGGGGCGGCGGGGAGCTGTTTTTT.

The chain recombines TRBV7-2 with TRBJ1-1; D is perhaps TRBD1 (5 bases). The V and J ends lost 5 bases and 0 bases respectively, with 10 bases between them. CDR1 is SGHTA, CDR2 FQGNSA, per germline. The CDR3 is made up of 14 amino acids. This CDR3 reads CASSPARVNTEAFF. The CDR3 DNA follows: TGTGCCAGCAGCCCGGCCAGGGTGAACACTGAAGCTTTCTTT.

Here the CDR3 DNA reads TGCGCCAGCAGCTGGGTGGGGACCCAGGGGGCCAAAAACATTCAGTACTTC. It yields the protein CASSWVGTQGAKNIQYF. This chain links TRBV5-1 with TRBJ2-4; perhaps TRBD1 as D (6 bases). Germline values: CDR1 SGHRS, CDR2 YFSETQ. The CDR3 totals 17 residues. V lost 3 bases, J lost 1 base, and 17 bases lay in between.

This rearrangement joins TRBV27 to TRBJ2-5; a possible D gene is TRBD2 (5 bases). The length of the CDR3 is 15 residues. Germline V gives CDR1 MNHEY, CDR2 SMNVEV (reference sequence). Trimming took off 5 bases at V and 5 bases at J, with 18 bases between the two ends. CDR3 nucleotide sequence: TGTGCCAGCAGTACCTGGGGAGCCCCATCGGAGACCCAGTACTTC. Protein sequence: CASSTWGAPSETQYF.

CDR3 coding DNA: TGCGCCAGCAGCTTGTCAGGGTTCGACACTGAAGCTTTCTTT. Amino acids: CASSLSGFDTEAFF. The chain combines TRBV5-1 with TRBJ1-1; weak D call: TRBD1 (5 bases). This CDR3 contains 14 residues. Trimming stripped 1 base from V and 3 bases from J, with 10 bases between. Germline V gene data show CDR1 as SGHRS and CDR2 as YFSETQ. Using reference TRBV5-1 and TRBJ1-1 for the parts outside the CDR3, the full variable domain is KAGVTQTPRYLIKTRGQQVTLSCSPISGHRSVSWYQQTPGQGLQFLFEYFSETQRNKGNFPGRFSGRQFSNSRSEMNVSTLELGDSALYLCASSLSGFDTEAFFGQGTRLTVV.

The chain joins TRBV5-5 to TRBJ2-7; no reliable D call. The CDR3 consists of 11 residues. CDR1 and CDR2 (germline): SGHKS, YYEKEE (reference sequence). V gave up 3 bases and J gave up 3 bases, with 4 bases separating them. The CDR3 loop reads CASSSLYEQYF. In DNA, the CDR3 is TGTGCCAGCAGCTCCCTCTACGAGCAGTACTTC.

The J gene is TRBJ2-3, the V gene TRBV2; 8 nucleotides agree with TRBD1. The CDR3 runs 15 residues. The ends lost 1 base at V and 6 bases at J; junction bases unmatched: 6. Germline V lookup: CDR1 SNHLY, CDR2 FYNNEI. CDR3 region: CASSEGTGQRDTQYF. The CDR3 nucleotides are TGTGCCAGCAGTGAAGGGACAGGGCAGCGGGATACGCAGTATTTT.

The CDR3 reads CASSPIGLAGGFTYNEQFF. Here the CDR3 DNA reads TGTGCCAGCTCACCTATCGGACTAGCGGGGGGGTTTACCTACAATGAGCAGTTCTTC. The J gene is TRBJ2-1, the V gene TRBV18; 15 bases are a match to TRBD2. The CDR3 extends over 19 amino acids. Trimming took 3 bases from V and 2 from J; bases not matched to a gene: 8. Per germline, CDR1 KGHSH and CDR2 LQKENI.

The chain has TRBV4-2 and TRBJ1-4; D gene ambiguous. This CDR3 spans 16 amino acids. Germline CDR1 is LGHNA and CDR2 is YNFKEQ. Trimming took off 1 base at V and 0 bases at J, with 9 bases between the two ends. CDR3 region: CASSQVGGATNEKLFF. In DNA, the CDR3 is TGTGCCAGCAGCCAAGTCGGCGGTGCAACTAATGAAAAACTGTTTTTT.

The chain recombines TRBV29-1 with TRBJ1-3, with 8 bases matching TRBD1. The CDR3 spans 13 residues. The germline V gene encodes CDR1 SQVTM and CDR2 ANQGSEA. The trim removed 6 bases at V and 2 bases at J, leaving 3 bases unmatched. CDR3 amino acids: CSVIQGAGNTIYF. In DNA form, the CDR3 reads TGCAGCGTGATACAGGGGGCTGGAAACACCATATATTTT.

This clone has a single count. The chain carries TRBV27 and TRBJ2-1; no clear D. The germline V and J ends were trimmed by 7 bases and 0 bases, with 13 bases remaining between them. Germline V gene lookup returns CDR1 MNHEY and CDR2 SMNVEV (reference sequence). This CDR3 is built from 15 residues. CDR3 coding DNA: TGTGCCAGCAAACGCTTTACCAGCTCCTACAATGAGCAGTTCTTC. As protein: CASKRFTSSYNEQFF.

This chain uses TRBV10-3 with TRBJ2-5; D unclear. Germline V gene lookup returns CDR1 ENHRY and CDR2 SYGVKD. The V end was cut by 3 bases, the J end by 0 bases, with 8 bases between. The CDR3 length is 14 residues. DNA of the CDR3: TGTGCCATCAGTGAACCGGATCACCAAGAGACCCAGTACTTC. Its translation is CAISEPDHQETQYF.

The CDR3 nucleotides read TGTGCCAGCAGGCCGGGTGAGGCGATAGGTCAAGAGACCCAGTACTTC. Translated: CASRPGEAIGQETQYF. The chain recombines TRBV27 with TRBJ2-5; D is uncertain. The CDR3 has 16 amino acids. Looked up from germline, CDR1 is MNHEY and CDR2 is SMNVEV (reference sequence). V lost 6 bases, J lost 2 bases, and 19 bases lay in between.

This chain connects TRBV25-1 to TRBJ2-7, with 14 bases that match TRBD2. The J segment lost 5 bases and the V segment lost 4 bases, leaving 7 bases of the junction unmatched. Germline loops: CDR1 MGHDK, CDR2 SYGVNS. The CDR3 has 16 amino acids. DNA of the CDR3: TGTGCCAGCAGTGGCAATCCGGGACTAGCGGGAGACGAGCAGTACTTC. It encodes CASSGNPGLAGDEQYF.